This T cell receptor (beta chain) was sequenced in a study of cytomegalovirus exposure and HLA in healthy donors (dated by TCRdb to 2017 to 2019). With respect to the entire study: An earlier analysis of several hundred of the donors reported around 280 Gb of sequence data and 90 million to 120 million unique TCR beta sequences obtained from about 200 million T cells. An early release covering around 630 HLA-typed donors comprised about 300 gigabases of sequencing data and some 79 million unique TCR sequences. Among the roughly 400 genotyped donors, under 90% belonged to the genetic ancestry cluster associated with self-reported Caucasian donors. The aim of the study was to test whether cataloging public T cell receptors could identify signatures of past pathogen exposure. The T cell repertoires of 666 subjects were profiled by immunosequencing and related to cytomegalovirus serostatus. Along with the roughly 670-subject first cohort, a separate validation cohort of some 130 different subjects was used. To predict cytomegalovirus infection status, the study combined high-throughput TCR immunosequencing, statistical association of individual TCRs with disease status, and machine learning. To study patterns of TCR occurrence, a later analysis re-analyzed previously published TCR beta repertoires from several hundred donors and added high-resolution HLA genotyping. The later analysis used no new phenotypic data to find candidate immune exposures, relying instead on TCR beta sequences and their occurrence across donors. In an earlier analysis of a few hundred of the donors, high-throughput TCR beta sequencing was used to judge whether each TCR beta V gene segment behaved as functional or pseudogenic. Alongside the repertoire data, information on donor age, sex, ethnicity and CMV serostatus was compiled. A later genetic analysis used genome-wide SNP genotypes for about 60% of the 666 donors, treating that subset as a discovery cohort. Every repertoire in the discovery cohort had been generated on one and the same sequencing platform. Class I and class II HLA loci were covered by the typing at four-digit resolution. The number of donors typed differed by locus, with about 620-630 for A, B, C, DRB1 and DQB1, around 500 for DQA1, under 610 for DPA1, and about 450 for DPB1. About five DR-DQ haplotypes were handled as single units for association and clustering, since linkage in the cohort was strong. On average, roughly 240,000 unique TCR beta nucleotide sequences were sequenced per donor among some 430 genotyped donors of the cohort, with roughly 18% of those sequences being non-productive.

In total, more than 500 healthy bone marrow donors made up the cohort. Cohort members were all nominally healthy when sampled, although unrecorded immune exposures were likely present. The donor tested CMV seronegative and was one of the 352 seronegative cohort members. Each donor provided a peripheral blood sample, and peripheral blood mononuclear cells were used for TCR beta sequencing. Genomic DNA extraction from the blood cell samples was performed with the Qiagen DNeasy Blood Extraction Kit. Notes on this clone: Its antigen is still unknown. Nothing much larger sits one base from this clone, and base qualities are not available.

Library prep was done by the immunoSEQ multiplex PCR assay. The multiplex PCR relied on a mix of 60 forward primers for TCR Vbeta segments and 13 reverse primers for TCR Jbeta segments. The CDR3 region of rearranged TCR beta genes was amplified from genomic DNA with a multiplex PCR assay. The amplified TCR beta libraries were sequenced on the Illumina HiSeq System as 87-base-pair reads. The published analysis was carried out like this. A later analysis counted 75 million to 100 million unique TCR beta chains across the 650 to 700 repertoires, and approximately 11 million of these chains were shared by at least two donors. Raw reads were error-corrected and collapsed into unique sequences by a nearest-neighbor algorithm in which closely related sequences were merged to remove PCR and sequencing errors. To assign V, D and J gene segments, CDR3 sequences were aligned to IMGT reference sequences. For a sequence to be retained, at least a six-nucleotide match to both a V gene segment and a J gene segment was required. Rearrangements were called productive when the CDR3 lacked stop codons and stayed in frame with V and J; all others were non-productive. CDR3 was defined by IMGT convention, running from the second conserved V-encoded cysteine to the conserved J-encoded phenylalanine. Sequences without an unambiguous match to a single V gene segment were excluded from the earlier analysis of 450 to 750 of the donors. An earlier analysis of 500 to 700 of the donors classified V segments as functional when productive rearrangements were above 56.7% and as segregating when the standard deviation between donors was above 5%. A statistical classification framework was built for diagnosing cytomegalovirus status from the catalog of TCR beta chain sequences. In a later analysis, V and J genes were assigned by comparing TCR nucleotide sequences against IMGT/GENE-DB human TR gene sequences. The TCRdist pipeline was used in a later analysis to assign CDR3 sequences and most-parsimonious VDJ recombination scenarios. In a later analysis, each TCR beta chain was defined by its CDR3 amino acid sequence together with its V-gene family, and reads lacking a unique V-gene family were excluded. As a way to deal with suspected cross-contamination and a sequencing artifact, a later analysis dropped hundreds of nucleotide sequences that were highly shared and had low generation probability. For each public chain, a later analysis derived a clonal expansion index from normalized ranks of inferred template counts within each repertoire. A later analysis computed generation probabilities with a VDJ recombination model fitted to out-of-frame rearrangements, and checked the results against IGoR. In a later analysis, TCR-TCR, TCR-HLA and TCR-CMV co-occurrence was scored with hypergeometric tests, and a repertoire-size bias correction was applied to TCR pairs. A later analysis estimated false discovery rates by permuting HLA or CMV assignments 20 times. In a later analysis, co-occurring TCRs were grouped with DBSCAN, and TCRdist sequence similarity was added when clustering was performed within HLA-allele-positive subsets. Repertoires with fewer than 30,000 or more than 120,000 public chains were left out of co-occurrence clustering, as were four to six repertoires with anomalous nucleotide sharing. This immuneACCESS table, as held by TCRdb, lists in-frame sequences with V and J called but not all clones. Of the missing ones, under half trace to an unresolved V gene in checked studies; the others have no known cause. D and trimming come from the DNA, and the V and J calls and clone size come from that table. For this sample there are 110,000 to 150,000 clones; around 77% appear just once. The ten largest account for approximately 0.9% of the sample.

For CDR1 and CDR2, the germline V gene lists SGHTA and FQGNSA. V and J lose 5 bases and 2 bases, and a span of 16 bases separates them. The CDR3 holds 15 amino acids from the cysteine to the phenylalanine. Only the CDR3 part of the read is kept: 45 bases, read in frame from the first base. The research as a whole found: A cluster of highly shared sequence variants was judged likely to be a technical artifact of the sequencing pipeline. CMV serostatus was the only immune exposure information available for the cohort. A later genetic analysis associated a missense DCLRE1C variant with V-gene and J-gene trimming of TCR beta chains, and an independent cohort replicated the association. Several of the top co-occurrence clusters appeared to be linked to parvovirus B19, influenza, CMV and Epstein-Barr virus, according to a later analysis. The cohort was sequenced for TCR beta chains only, and without alpha or paired-chain data the features that could be detected were limited. Because the 87-base-pair reads could not distinguish some IMGT-functional V segments, including TRBV6-2 and TRBV6-3, those segments were excluded. In an earlier analysis of some 500 of the donors, most TCR beta V segments were observed in productive rearrangements about 87% or about 30% of the time, broadly matching IMGT annotations. Seventeen rarely observed V segments, including chromosome 9 orphons, were excluded from the earlier analysis of several hundred of the donors because counts were too low. The study gave a list of 150 to 200 TCR beta chains associated with cytomegalovirus. The authors suggested that the approach could potentially be generalized to other disease states and immunological phenotypes. In a later analysis, over 15,000 TCR beta sequences were associated with specific HLA alleles at a false discovery rate of 0.05. When HLA alleles, especially DR and DQ, strongly co-occurred, attributing TCR associations to individual alleles was difficult. The presence/absence analyses assumed that sequencing depth was roughly uniform across donors, and that assumption may not be true. According to a later genetic analysis, donors in an Asian-associated ancestry cluster had fewer N-insertions in productive TCRs than the approximately 650-donor mean. A later analysis found that HLA-associated TCR beta chains were more clonally expanded and had lower generation probabilities than equally common non-associated chains. Most TCR sequences were observed very rarely across donors, whereas some public TCRs were present in many individuals. Because some donors lacked HLA typing at each locus, the association tests relied only on the typed subset. The classifier was reported to diagnose cytomegalovirus status with high specificity and sensitivity in both the original cohort and the validation cohort. According to a later analysis, most CMV-associated TCR beta chains appeared to be HLA-restricted, and the HLA associations seemed to be driven largely by CMV exposure. Correlated functional status among segregating V segments might reflect linkage disequilibrium, but an unknown experimental factor could not be ruled out. A further reported finding was that TCR beta sequences accurately predicted the HLA-A and HLA-B alleles for most subjects in the first cohort. In vitro tests confirmed that a few of the cytomegalovirus-associated TCR beta chains recognize cytomegalovirus antigens. A later analysis found that TCR association rates varied across HLA loci, with DRB1 alleles showing the most associated TCRs and HLA-C alleles the fewest.

The chain couples TRBV7-2 to TRBJ2-7; the D region possibly corresponds to TRBD2 (6 bases align). This sequence was found in a man between 18 and 35 years old in good health and CMV-seronegative. Sequencing used PBMCs. This receptor has the CDR3 CASSPTAGSAYEQYF. The nucleotides are TGTGCCAGCAGCCCCACTGCGGGGTCTGCCTACGAGCAGTACTTC.